The present entry profiles one TCR beta chain with its context. Its antigen remains unidentified. No quality values exist for individual bases; no much larger clone is one base distant. This sample was included in a study of T cell repertoires in ileal Crohn's disease (dated by TCRdb to the late 2010s). Context from the whole study: Median disease duration was roughly 8.2 years, and around 40% of patients were identified as active smokers at the time of surgery. All patients had surgery for a complication: stricturing disease in roughly 61% and penetrating disease in roughly 40%. About half of the patients received postoperative therapy: around ten received thiopurines and roughly 17 received anti-TNF agents. MI samples consisted of biopsies taken from the proximal margin of the surgical specimen. For commercial TCRB immunosequencing, around 0.5 micrograms of biopsy DNA were submitted for each sample. TCR repertoire analysis was done in 55 to 70 Crohn's disease patients from a prospective multicentre cohort. The study was conducted in parallel with a multicentre cohort that was designed to identify predictors of early endoscopic recurrence following ileocolonic resection. A Rutgeerts score above i0 was used to define endoscopic postoperative recurrence. A total of roughly 170 mucosal samples from roughly 60 patients were sequenced, with samples obtained at several locations on the surgical specimen and at postoperative endoscopy. The paper as a whole reports these results and caveats: Mucosal CD4 and CD8 T cells were sorted and sequenced only in a subgroup of patients, the size of which was not stated. Compared with non-smokers, patients who were active smokers at surgery showed a significantly higher proportion of clonal expansions (roughly 26% vs 20%, p=0.02). Endoscopic recurrence was linked to a higher percentage of high-frequency clones at surgery, and recurrence occurred in every patient whose clonality exceeded 26.8% (18/57). Compared with CD4 T cells, sorted CD8 T cells contained more high-frequency clones, which suggests that the mucosal expansions were mostly CD8.

The library was produced with the immunoSEQ multiplex PCR assay. CDR3 regions were amplified from genomic DNA by Adaptive Biotechnology using a two-step, amplification bias-controlled multiplex PCR. In the first PCR, primers covered every V and J gene segment, and in the second PCR, barcodes and Illumina adapters were added. An Illumina instrument was used to sequence the CDR3 libraries. The authors' pipeline ran thus. The analysis drew on both the pipelines supplied by the vendor and custom analysis of the raw data in R/Bioconductor running R version 3.3.0. Clonality, which ranges from 0 to 1, was calculated as the inverse of the normalised Shannon entropy across all productive clones. The repertoire share taken up by the top 100 clones defined high-frequency clones, and only clones that passed a 95% confidence test were kept. The Simpson index measured repertoire diversity, and the Morisita-Horn index measured overlap between samples. TCRdb took this table from immuneACCESS and kept in-frame rearrangements with V and J called. Such tables lack part of the clones; where checked against another copy, unresolved V genes explain under half of the gap, and the rest is unexplained. From that table come the V and J calls and clone size; the DNA was used to work out D and trimming. The sample profile shows about 7,200 clones; 70% to 75% of them were found once. The ten largest make up approximately 8.5% of the sample.

In the paper's terms, the time point label means: proximal margin of the surgical specimen (macroscopically non-inflamed). Adults with ileal or ileocolonic Crohn's disease for whom ileocolonic resection was indicated were considered eligible. Whole ileal mucosal biopsies were stored frozen at -80°C before DNA extraction. Genomic DNA was extracted from frozen whole biopsies with a TRizol-based method and quantified on a NanoDrop 2000 spectrophotometer. V was cut back by 4 bases and J by 0 bases, leaving a gap of 13 bases between them. Based on the germline V gene, the CDR1 and CDR2 sequences are MDHEN and SYDVKM. From the cysteine through the phenylalanine, the CDR3 covers 17 amino acids. This entry keeps only the CDR3 DNA: 51 bases, framed from base 1.

The sample taken for sequencing was ileal tissue. The TCR originated in an adult with Crohn's disease. The rearrangement combines TRBV28 with TRBJ2-6, with a tentative D gene TRBD1 over 5 matching bases. CDR3 region: CASSSRTRRSGANVLTF. The DNA sequence reads TGTGCCAGCAGTTCCCGGACACGTCGCTCTGGGGCCAACGTCCTGACTTTC.